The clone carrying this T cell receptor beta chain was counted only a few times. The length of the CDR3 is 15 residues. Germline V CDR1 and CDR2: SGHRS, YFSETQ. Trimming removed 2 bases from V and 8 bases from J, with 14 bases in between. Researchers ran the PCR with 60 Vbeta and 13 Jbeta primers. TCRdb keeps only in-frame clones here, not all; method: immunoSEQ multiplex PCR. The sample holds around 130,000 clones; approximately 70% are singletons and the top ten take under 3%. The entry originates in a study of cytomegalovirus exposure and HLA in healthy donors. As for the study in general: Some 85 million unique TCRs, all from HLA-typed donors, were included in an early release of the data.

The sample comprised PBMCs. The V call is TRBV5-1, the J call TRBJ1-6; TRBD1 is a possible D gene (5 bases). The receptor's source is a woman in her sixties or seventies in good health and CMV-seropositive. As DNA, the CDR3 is TGCGCCAGCAGCTTCAACGGGGGAGGCGATTCACCCCTCCACTTT. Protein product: CASSFNGGGDSPLHF. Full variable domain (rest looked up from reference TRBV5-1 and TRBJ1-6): KAGVTQTPRYLIKTRGQQVTLSCSPISGHRSVSWYQQTPGQGLQFLFEYFSETQRNKGNFPGRFSGRQFSNSRSEMNVSTLELGDSALYLCASSFNGGGDSPLHFGNGTRLTVT.